This entry concerns a single T cell receptor beta chain. Profiling relied on immunoSEQ multiplex PCR, and the TCRdb table lists in-frame clones only, not all of them. The sample has 250,000 to 400,000 clones, around 88% seen once. Trimming took off 2 bases at V and 5 bases at J, with 7 bases between the two ends. Germline lookup yields CDR1 SGHNT and CDR2 YYREEE (reference sequence). This CDR3 is built from 12 residues. This entry belongs to a study of blood T cell repertoires in COVID-19. The wider study: Acute-phase and convalescent COVID-19 samples originated in the United States, Italy and Spain.

The TCR comes from a woman aged 25-40 years with COVID-19, enrolled during active disease. The V gene is TRBV5-4, the J gene TRBJ1-1, with D perhaps TRBD1 (6 bases). The sample comprised peripheral blood. CDR3 bases: TGTGCCAGCAGCTTCGGGACAACTGAAGCTTTCTTT. This gives the protein CASSFGTTEAFF.